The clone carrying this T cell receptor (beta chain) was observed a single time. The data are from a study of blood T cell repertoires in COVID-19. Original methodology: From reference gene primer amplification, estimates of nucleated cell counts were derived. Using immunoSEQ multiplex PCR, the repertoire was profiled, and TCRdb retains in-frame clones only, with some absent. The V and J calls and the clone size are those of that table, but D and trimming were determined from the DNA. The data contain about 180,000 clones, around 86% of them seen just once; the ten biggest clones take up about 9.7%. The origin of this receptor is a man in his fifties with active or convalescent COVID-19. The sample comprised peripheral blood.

CDR3 DNA sequence: TGTGCCAGCTCCACAAACAGGGCGCCCACCGGGGAGCTGTTTTTT. Translated: CASSTNRAPTGELFF. The chain couples TRBV18 to TRBJ2-2; weak D call: TRBD1 (6 bases). The V gene's germline CDR1 is KGHSH and CDR2 LQKENI. The length of the CDR3 is 15 residues. Trimming took off 6 bases at V and 4 bases at J, with 15 bases between the two ends.